This TCR beta chain was recorded in a study of blood T cell repertoires in COVID-19. In the study overall: The study drew acute and convalescent COVID-19 samples from the United States, Italy and Spain. PBMCs, B-cell-depleted T cells, or T cells provided the cDNA or gDNA that made up the material.

V gave up 6 bases and J gave up 8 bases, with 11 bases separating them. Germline V gene data show CDR1 as MNHEY and CDR2 as SMNVEV (reference sequence). The CDR3 is 12 amino acids. As handled by the study authors: Quantification of nucleated cells was approximated via reference gene primer amplification. Assay: immunoSEQ multiplex PCR; the TCRdb copy retains only in-frame clones and omits some. V, J and clone size are those of that table, while D and trimming were read from the DNA. The table has around 180,000 clones, about 85% seen once; the top ten hold under 2.5%. This TCR came from a man in his 70s with active or convalescent COVID-19. The source material was peripheral blood. V and J are TRBV27 and TRBJ2-1, with D perhaps TRBD1 (6 bases). The CDR3 DNA follows: TGTGCCAGCAGCAGGGGTCTCTATGAGCAGTTCTTC. Translating it yields CASSRGLYEQFF.